Below are 9 T cell receptor beta chains sequenced from a single sample in a study of regulatory T cells in long-lasting Graves disease. Combining iRepertoire HTBI primers with Arm-PCR of CDR3 regions, the authors built TCR beta libraries. TCRdb itself ran the multiplex PCR reads through MiXCR, one entry per CDR3 protein. The sample contains 350,000 to 400,000 distinct CDR3 sequences, about a sixth of which appear only once. Time point denoted: newly diagnosed GD, antithyroid drugs for less than 3 months. PBMC-extracted RNA yielded the TCR library. The data were also submitted as part of a second study, on T cells in Graves' hyperthyroidism and ophthalmopathy.

The sample here was peripheral blood mononuclear cells (PBMCs), taken at new diagnosis, from a patient treated with antithyroid drugs. The receptors originated from a woman aged 18-29 years with Graves disease.

This clonotype appeared a few times. This chain links TRBV7-9 with TRBJ2-1, with 10 bases aligning to TRBD2. This CDR3 contains 18 residues. V was pared by 2 bases and J by 3 bases, with 10 bases of the junction left unmatched. CDR1 is SEHNR, CDR2 FQNEAQ, per germline (reference sequence). This CDR3 is CASSLPPRLAGLYNEQFF. The CDR3 DNA reads TGTGCCAGCAGCTTACCCCCCAGACTAGCGGGCCTCTACAATGAGCAGTTCTTC.

The rearrangement links TRBV4-1 to TRBJ2-7, with D tentatively TRBD2 (6 bases). Germline CDR1 MGHRA, CDR2 YSYEKL. The CDR3 consists of 12 residues. V lost 9 bases and J lost 6, with 15 bases in between. The CDR3 sequence: CASAGSFSEQYF. As DNA, the CDR3 is TGCGCCAGTGCGGGGTCCTTTTCCGAGCAGTACTTC.

With respect to this clonotype: The likely explanation is a read error, given a far larger clone one base away. This chain connects TRBV2 to TRBJ1-1; no clear D. The DNA matches TRBJ2-3 better at its end, which makes the J call doubtful. The CDR3 is 13 amino acids. Germline CDR1 and CDR2: SNHLY and FYNNEI. In DNA, the CDR3 is TGTGCCAGCAGTGAAGGGACCACAGATGCGCAGTATTTT. This encodes CASSEGTTDAQYF.

This clonotype was seen ten or more times. The DNA for the CDR3 is TGTGCCAGCGGAGCACAGGCAAATCAGCCCCAGCATTTT. It codes for CASGAQANQPQHF. The rearrangement uses TRBV2 and TRBJ1-5; D possibly corresponds to TRBD1 (5 bases). From germline, CDR1 is SNHLY and CDR2 FYNNEI. Trimming cost V 8 bases and J 4 bases, with 12 bases left between them. CDR3 length: 13 residues.

This clonotype came up many times. V gene TRBV5-1 combines with J gene TRBJ2-7; 11 nucleotides match TRBD2. The CDR3 has 16 residues. The junction had 8 bases not matched to a gene; V was cut back by 2 bases and J by 4 bases. Per germline, CDR1 SGHRS and CDR2 YFSETQ. CDR3 sequence: CASSFDGTSGVYEQYF. The CDR3 DNA sequence: TGCGCCAGCAGCTTCGATGGGACTAGCGGAGTATACGAGCAGTACTTC.

This clonotype was counted many times. J is TRBJ2-5 and V is TRBV7-9; 12 bases align to TRBD2. Germline V gene sequence: CDR1 SEHNR, CDR2 FQNEAQ (reference sequence). CDR3 length equals 15 residues. V was pared by 4 bases and J by 3 bases, with 3 bases of the junction left unmatched. CDR3 sequence: CASSSRLAGEETQYF. The CDR3 DNA reads TGTGCCAGCAGCTCACGACTAGCGGGGGAAGAGACCCAGTACTTC. The entire variable domain, with the rest obtained from reference TRBV7-9 and TRBJ2-5, is as follows: DTGVSQNPRHKITKRGQNVTFRCDPISEHNRLYWYRQTLGQGPEFLTYFQNEAQLEKSRLLSDRFSAERPKGSFSTLEIQRTEQGDSAMYLCASSSRLAGEETQYFGPGTRLLVL.

CDR3 coding DNA: TGTGCCAGCACCTCCCCCCCAGCTGGGGCCTATGGCTACACCTTC. Translation: CASTSPPAGAYGYTF. This chain connects TRBV6-1 to TRBJ1-2; D is possibly TRBD1 (5 bases). The germline V gene has CDR1 MNHNS and CDR2 SASEGT. This CDR3 contains 15 residues. The germline V and J ends were trimmed by 7 bases and 4 bases, with 19 bases remaining between them.

This clonotype has ten or more counts. The chain carries TRBV30 and TRBJ2-7; TRBD1 matches 7 bases. The CDR3 runs to 16 residues. Germline CDR1 is GTSNPN and CDR2 is SVGIG (reference sequence). Trimming cost V 2 bases and J 0 bases; bases outside gene matches: 10. The CDR3 nucleotides are TGTGCCTGGAGTAAGGGGGCAAAGGTAGGCTCCTACGAGCAGTACTTC. Protein product: CAWSKGAKVGSYEQYF. Supplemented by reference TRBV30 and TRBJ2-7, the full variable domain reads SQTIHQWPATLVQPVGSPLSLECTVEGTSNPNLYWYRQAAGRGLQLLFYSVGIGQISSEVPQNLSASRPQDRQFILSSKKLLLSDSGFYLCAWSKGAKVGSYEQYFGPGTRLTVT.

This clonotype was detected ten times or more. The chain combines TRBV5-6 with TRBJ2-5, with 11 bases identical to TRBD2. The V gene's germline CDR1 is SGHDT and CDR2 YYEEEE. Trimming at V came to 4 bases and at J to 2 bases, leaving 4 bases not matched to a gene. CDR3 length: 15 residues. The CDR3 DNA follows: TGTGCCAGCAGCAGGGGACTAGCGGCTCAAGAGACCCAGTACTTC. Its translation is CASSRGLAAQETQYF.